Shown below are 21 T cell receptor beta chains from a single sample sequenced in a study of blood T cells in healthy people across ages. Then a second PCR, running roughly 7 to 11 cycles, was carried out with a sample-barcoded 5' primer and a J-beta primer mix. TCRdb itself ran the 5' RACE reads through MiXCR, one entry per CDR3 protein. The repertoire holds 550,000 to 800,000 distinct CDR3 sequences, with roughly 21% as singletons. Sequencing was carried out using blood. The receptors here all came from a man between 65 and 85 years old in good health.

V usage is TRBV5-6 and J usage is TRBJ1-1, with D unresolved. There are 13 residues in the CDR3. The germline gives CDR1 SGHDT, CDR2 YYEEEE. Trimming cost V 1 base and J 4 bases, with 8 bases left between them. The DNA of the CDR3 is TGTGCCAGCAGCTTGCACGGCGGCACTGAAGCTTTCTTT. This translates into CASSLHGGTEAFF.

The V and J genes are TRBV2 and TRBJ2-2; 7 bases line up with TRBD1. After removal of 5 bases from V and 4 bases from J, the junction contained 7 bases not matched to a gene. Germline V gene sequence: CDR1 SNHLY, CDR2 FYNNEI. The CDR3 has 15 amino acids. CDR3 nucleotides: TGTGCCAGCAGTCCGGACAGGCAAAGCACCGGGGAGCTGTTTTTT. Amino acid sequence: CASSPDRQSTGELFF. Full variable domain (rest looked up from reference TRBV2 and TRBJ2-2): EPEVTQTPSHQVTQMGQEVILRCVPISNHLYFYWYRQILGQKVEFLVSFYNNEISEKSEIFDDQFSVERPDGSNFTLKIRSTKLEDSAMYFCASSPDRQSTGELFFGEGSRLTVL.

This clonotype was recorded a few times. The genes are TRBV7-2 and TRBJ2-1, with 7 bases that match TRBD2. J lost 6 bases, V lost 6 bases, and 8 bases had no gene match. The germline V gene encodes CDR1 SGHTA and CDR2 FQGNSA. The CDR3 spans 14 residues. Here the CDR3 reads CASRPSGASNEQFF. DNA for the CDR3: TGTGCCAGCAGGCCTAGCGGAGCATCCAATGAGCAGTTCTTC.

The CDR3 is CSVVGLASSYEQYF. The CDR3 nucleotides are TGCAGCGTGGTGGGGCTAGCGAGCTCCTACGAGCAGTACTTC. The chain employs TRBV29-1 and TRBJ2-7; D possibly corresponds to TRBD2 (6 bases). The CDR3 spans 14 residues. Germline V gene sequence: CDR1 SQVTM, CDR2 ANQGSEA. The germline V and J ends were trimmed by 6 bases and 0 bases, with 15 bases remaining between them.

Concerning this clonotype: The junction departs from germline at one end; a sequencing error may be responsible. The chain has TRBV6-5 and TRBJ2-1, with D perhaps TRBD2 (5 bases). CDR1 and CDR2 (germline): MNHEY, SVGAGI. The CDR3 has 16 amino acids. The CDR3 is CASSYLAGLSGNEQLF. In DNA form, the CDR3 reads TGTGCCAGCAGTTACCTGGCCGGCCTCAGCGGCAATGAGCAGTTATTC.

This clonotype was recorded once. V usage is TRBV6-5 and J usage is TRBJ2-6, with D possibly TRBD2 on 5 matching bases. Trimming cost V 0 bases and J 2 bases, with 20 bases left between them. Germline values: CDR1 MNHEY, CDR2 SVGAGI. The CDR3 consists of 20 residues. The CDR3 loop reads CASSYSIEGWERPGANVLTF. The CDR3 nucleotides read TGTGCCAGCAGTTACTCGATTGAGGGCTGGGAGAGGCCTGGGGCCAACGTCCTGACTTTC.

This clonotype has only a few counts. The chain links TRBV20-1 to TRBJ2-2; 12 nucleotides align to TRBD2. The CDR3 has 17 residues. With 1 base clipped from V and 4 bases from J, the junction kept 7 bases outside the gene matches. CDR1 and CDR2 from the germline V gene are DFQATT and SNEGSKA (reference sequence). The CDR3 sequence: CSARGSTSGSVTGELFF. CDR3 DNA sequence: TGCAGTGCTAGAGGTTCGACTAGCGGGAGCGTCACCGGGGAGCTGTTTTTT.

The chain couples TRBV10-3 to TRBJ2-1; tentative D call: TRBD2 (5 bases). CDR3 length: 15 amino acids. V dropped 3 bases and J dropped 5 bases, with 14 bases sitting between them. Germline CDR1 is ENHRY and CDR2 is SYGVKD. CDR3 nucleotide sequence: TGTGCCATCAGTGAAAGGCTGGACGGGGACAATGAGCAGTTCTTC. It encodes CAISERLDGDNEQFF.

This clonotype was detected a few times. The CDR3 bases are TGCGCCAGCAGCTTGTATCAGTTTCAAGAGACCCAGTACTTC. Amino acids: CASSLYQFQETQYF. The V and J genes are TRBV5-1 and TRBJ2-5; D is undetermined. Germline CDR1 is SGHRS and CDR2 is YFSETQ. V was clipped by 1 base and J by 2 bases, with 9 bases between them. This CDR3 comprises 14 residues. Full variable domain (missing parts from reference TRBV5-1 and TRBJ2-5): KAGVTQTPRYLIKTRGQQVTLSCSPISGHRSVSWYQQTPGQGLQFLFEYFSETQRNKGNFPGRFSGRQFSNSRSEMNVSTLELGDSALYLCASSLYQFQETQYFGPGTRLLVL.

This clonotype was counted ten times or more. At one of its ends the junction is not consistent with the germline gene, which may arise from a read error. The CDR3: CASSKDGGRANEKLFF. The DNA of the CDR3 is TGCGCCAGCAGCAAAGACGGGGGAAGGGCTAATGAAAAACTGTTTTTT. The V gene is TRBV4-1, the J gene TRBJ1-4, with D possibly matching TRBD1 (5 bases). Germline V CDR1 and CDR2: MGHRA, YSYEKL. This CDR3 is built from 16 residues.

This clonotype turned up a few times. V gene TRBV7-2 combines with J gene TRBJ2-2; TRBD2 agrees at 7 bases. J gave up 1 base and V 5 bases, and 7 bases lay outside the gene matches. The CDR3 is 16 residues long. Germline values: CDR1 SGHTA, CDR2 FQGNSA. The CDR3 DNA reads as TGTGCCAGCAGCCAGCTGACTAGCAGGAACACCGGGGAGCTGTTTTTT. Its translation: CASSQLTSRNTGELFF.

This chain joins TRBV12-3 or TRBV12-4 and TRBJ2-7; possibly TRBD1 for D (6 bases). V shed 3 bases and J shed 3 bases, with 9 bases lying between them. This CDR3 region has 13 residues. The CDR3 region has the DNA TGTGCCAGCAGTTTTGGACAGATCTACGAGCAGTACTTC. This gives the protein CASSFGQIYEQYF.

The sample holds a few counts of this clonotype. This chain joins TRBV20-1 and TRBJ2-7; maybe TRBD2 (6 bases). With 1 base removed from V and 2 bases from J, the gap between germline ends came to 12 bases. Looked up from germline, CDR1 is DFQATT and CDR2 is SNEGSKA (reference sequence). The CDR3 runs to 14 residues. In nucleotides, the CDR3 is TGCAGTGCTAGAGCCCGGGACTTAACCTACGAGCAGTACTTC. Protein sequence: CSARARDLTYEQYF.

This clonotype was counted only a few times. The chain is built from TRBV24-1 and TRBJ2-1; perhaps TRBD1 as D (5 bases). V was pared by 5 bases and J by 8 bases, with 15 bases between. The length of the CDR3 is 14 residues. CDR1 and CDR2 (germline): KGHDR, SFDVKD. For the CDR3, the DNA is TGTGCCACCAGTGCCAGGGCAATTGTGGATGAGCAGTTCTTC. This codes for CATSARAIVDEQFF.

V gene TRBV7-3 combines with J gene TRBJ1-1, with 7 nucleotides matching TRBD1. Trimming took 0 bases from V and 8 from J; bases not matched to a gene: 3. Germline lookup yields CDR1 SGHTA and CDR2 FQGTGA. This CDR3 comprises 13 residues. This CDR3 is CASSLTGTAEAFF. The CDR3 DNA follows: TGTGCCAGCAGCTTAACGGGGACAGCAGAAGCTTTCTTT.

The chain recombines TRBV5-5 with TRBJ2-4; TRBD2 matches at 7 bases. This CDR3 spans 16 amino acids. V was pared by 0 bases and J by 7 bases, with 10 bases of the junction left unmatched. CDR1 SGHKS and CDR2 YYEKEE come from the germline V gene (reference sequence). The CDR3 protein is CASSLEWAGAVNIQYF. Written as DNA, the CDR3 is TGTGCCAGCAGCTTGGAATGGGCGGGAGCGGTGAACATTCAGTACTTC. The full variable domain, its missing parts supplied by reference TRBV5-5 and TRBJ2-4, is DAGVTQSPTHLIKTRGQQVTLRCSPISGHKSVSWYQQVLGQGPQFIFQYYEKEERGRGNFPDRFSARQFPNYSSELNVNALLLGDSALYLCASSLEWAGAVNIQYFGAGTRLSVL.

This chain's CDR3 is CASRRSATNEKLFF. The CDR3 DNA is TGTGCCAGCAGACGCAGTGCAACTAATGAAAAACTGTTTTTT. V gene TRBV6-1 combines with J gene TRBJ1-4; D ambiguous. V was pared by 6 bases and J by 0 bases, with 8 bases between. Germline V gene sequence: CDR1 MNHNS, CDR2 SASEGT. The CDR3 sequence is 14 residues long.

This clonotype was detected a few times. The chain joins TRBV15 to TRBJ1-1, with 8 bases lining up with TRBD1. This CDR3 is 15 amino acids long. Per the germline V gene, CDR1 is LNHNV and CDR2 is YYDKDF (reference sequence). J was trimmed by 4 bases and V by 6 bases; bases with no gene match: 10. CDR3 sequence reads: CATSKELTGGTEAFF. CDR3 coding DNA: TGTGCCACCAGTAAAGAGCTCACAGGGGGCACTGAAGCTTTCTTT.

The V call is TRBV5-1, the J call TRBJ2-3, with 11 bases aligning to TRBD2. The germline gives CDR1 SGHRS, CDR2 YFSETQ. The CDR3 runs to 16 residues. Trimming took 3 bases from V and 2 from J; bases not matched to a gene: 5. This chain's CDR3 is CASSSGLAVVTDTQYF. The CDR3 DNA follows: TGCGCCAGCAGCTCGGGACTAGCGGTAGTCACAGATACGCAGTATTTT.

This clonotype was seen once. The chain couples TRBV20-1 to TRBJ2-1; no clear D gene. The CDR3 contains 13 residues. The germline CDR1 and CDR2 sequences are DFQATT and SNEGSKA (reference sequence). V dropped 4 bases and J dropped 2 bases, with 9 bases sitting between them. CDR3 in amino acids: CSAIEKAYNEQFF. In DNA form, the CDR3 reads TGCAGTGCTATTGAAAAGGCCTACAATGAGCAGTTCTTC.

The V gene is TRBV11-2, the J gene TRBJ2-5; D might be TRBD1 (5 bases). The last part of the DNA fits TRBJ2-7 better; the J call may be wrong. The germline gives CDR1 SGHAT, CDR2 FQNNGV. The CDR3 extends over 13 amino acids. The CDR3: CASSLQGRTEQYF. CDR3 nucleotides: TGTGCCAGCAGCTTACAGGGCCGTACCGAGCAGTACTTC.